This TCR beta chain appears in the sequencing data of a study of blood T cells in healthy people across ages. V was cut by 4 bases and J by 2 bases, with 11 bases left in between. Germline loops: CDR1 KGHDR, CDR2 SFDVKD. The CDR3 extends over 15 amino acids. A few counts support this clonotype. Each sample had at least 6 million PBMCs isolated. The amount of total RNA extracted per sample was at least 5.5 micrograms. The authors ran a second PCR of about 6 to 11 cycles using a sample-barcoded 5' primer and a J-beta primer mix. TCRdb itself ran the 5' RACE reads through MiXCR, one entry per CDR3 protein. Altogether some 800,000 distinct CDR3 sequences are present, more than 20% being singletons, with the ten largest covering approximately 3.7%. The sample was also reused in another study, on T cells of mothers and their children. That study adds: Similar effects of thymic selection on TCR recombination output were recorded in related and unrelated pairs.

V usage is TRBV24-1 and J usage is TRBJ1-3, with D maybe TRBD1 (5 bases). Source material: blood. This TCR was recovered from a boy between 10 and 17 years old in good health. As DNA, the CDR3 is TGTGCCACCAGTGACTCGGGAGGGGCTGGAAACACCATATATTTT. Encoded protein: CATSDSGGAGNTIYF.